These 9 T cell receptor beta chains came from one sample sequenced in a study of blood T cell repertoires in COVID-19. TCRdb's table, derived via immunoSEQ multiplex PCR, lists solely in-frame clones and lacks some. The data contain some 150,000 clones, around 84% of them seen just once; the ten biggest clones take up about 5%. The specimen sequenced was peripheral blood. Source of these receptors: a human donor in a cohort sampled during active COVID-19.

The chain links TRBV27 to TRBJ2-6; the match to TRBD1 covers 7 bases. In germline, CDR1 is MNHEY, CDR2 SMNVEV (reference sequence). V dropped 2 bases and J dropped 1; count of bases not matched to a gene: 17. This CDR3 contains 21 residues. CDR3 amino acids: CASSLRIGARDRLSGANVLTF. The CDR3 DNA reads as TGTGCCAGCAGTTTACGTATAGGGGCCCGGGACAGACTTTCTGGGGCCAACGTCCTGACTTTC.

The DNA for the CDR3 is TGTGCCAGCAGTGAAGGGTTCAGCGGGAGGAGGGGAGAGCAGTTCTTC. Encoded protein: CASSEGFSGRRGEQFF. The chain couples TRBV2 to TRBJ2-1, with 9 nucleotides matching TRBD2. After removal of 1 base from V and 10 bases from J, the junction contained 11 bases not matched to a gene. The germline V gene encodes CDR1 SNHLY and CDR2 FYNNEI. This CDR3 contains 16 residues.

The CDR3: CASSSQGAKANPGYTF. Written as DNA, the CDR3 is TGTGCCAGCAGCTCCCAGGGGGCTAAGGCTAACCCTGGCTACACCTTC. The chain is built from TRBV7-2 and TRBJ1-2, with 8 bases identical to TRBD1. Germline V gene data show CDR1 as SGHTA and CDR2 as FQGNSA. The CDR3 covers 16 residues. The V and J ends lost 4 bases and 7 bases, in that order; junction bases with no gene match: 14.

The chain carries TRBV6-5 and TRBJ1-2, with TRBD1 matching 8 bases. The CDR3 is 15 residues long. CDR1 MNHEY and CDR2 SVGAGI come from the germline V gene. V was pared by 1 base and J by 8 bases, with 9 bases of the junction left unmatched. DNA of the CDR3: TGTGCCAGCAGTTACTTCCAACAGGGGGTCGCGGGCTACACCTTC. Protein product: CASSYFQQGVAGYTF.

V is TRBV6-6 and J is TRBJ1-5; D perhaps matches TRBD1 (5 bases). Trimming removed 5 bases from V and 4 bases from J, with 18 bases in between. This CDR3 is 16 amino acids long. In germline, CDR1 is MNHNY, CDR2 SVGAGI (reference sequence). In nucleotides, the CDR3 is TGTGCCAGCAGTCGAGGAAGGGGATCGGCGAATCAGCCCCAGCATTTT. This translates into CASSRGRGSANQPQHF.

This rearrangement joins TRBV15 to TRBJ2-7; D is possibly TRBD1 (6 bases). The CDR3 covers 13 residues. Germline-derived CDR1 and CDR2 are LNHNV and YYDKDF (reference sequence). V was shortened by 6 bases and J by 2 bases, with 11 bases between the two germline ends. CDR3 in amino acids: CATSSDRTYEQYV. In DNA, the CDR3 is TGTGCCACCAGTAGCGACAGGACCTACGAGCAGTACGTC.

The genes are TRBV2 and TRBJ2-3; TRBD2 aligns across 11 bases. With V trimmed by 3 bases and J by 0 bases, 8 bases remained unmatched. This CDR3 is 18 amino acids long. Germline loops: CDR1 SNHLY, CDR2 FYNNEI. This CDR3 is CASSDPILAGDSTDTQYF. The DNA of the CDR3 is TGTGCCAGCAGTGATCCCATACTAGCGGGGGACAGCACAGATACGCAGTATTTT.

The CDR3 loop reads CASSQATGGNTEAFF. CDR3 in DNA: TGTGCCAGCAGCCAGGCGACAGGGGGGAACACTGAAGCTTTCTTT. This chain uses TRBV14 with TRBJ1-1; 9 positions match TRBD1. After removal of 3 bases from V and 1 base from J, the junction contained 3 bases not matched to a gene. This CDR3 has 15 amino acids. Germline V gives CDR1 SGHDN, CDR2 FVKESK.

The chain couples TRBV11-2 to TRBJ1-3; 11 nucleotides agree with TRBD1. Germline V gene sequence: CDR1 SGHAT, CDR2 FQNNGV. Trimming took 3 bases from V and 0 from J; bases not matched to a gene: 10. The CDR3 spans 19 residues. Written as DNA, the CDR3 is TGTGCCAGCAGCTTTAGATTTGGACAGGGGGCGAGCTCTGGAAACACCATATATTTT. Amino acids: CASSFRFGQGASSGNTIYF. The full variable domain, completed using reference TRBV11-2 and TRBJ1-3, is EAGVAQSPRYKIIEKRQSVAFWCNPISGHATLYWYQQILGQGPKLLIQFQNNGVVDDSQLPKDRFSAERLKGVDSTLKIQPAKLEDSAVYLCASSFRFGQGASSGNTIYFGEGSWLTVV.